The rows below give T cell receptor beta chains drawn from one sample of a study of blood T cell repertoires in COVID-19. Data came from immunoSEQ multiplex PCR; TCRdb stores just in-frame clones and leaves some out. The repertoire holds about 270,000 clones, with roughly nine tenths as singletons. What was sequenced was peripheral blood. These receptor sequences come from a man aged 60 to 75 who had recovered from COVID-19. The CDR3 runs from the conserved cysteine through the conserved F or W. A D gene is named only where the DNA matches it firmly. The listing skips clone size in some rows; elsewhere it reads once, few, many or a size class.

CDR3 length: 14; V gene: TRBV9; D gene: TRBD1; clone size: .; J gene: TRBJ2-7; CDR3 protein: CASSAQTGTDEQYF; CDR3 DNA: TGTGCCAGCAGCGCACAGACAGGGACAGACGAGCAGTACTTC
CDR3 length: 15; V gene: TRBV9; D gene: TRBD2; clone size: .; J gene: TRBJ2-1; CDR3 protein: CASSPSGGFLDEQFF; CDR3 DNA: TGTGCCAGCAGCCCTAGCGGGGGATTCCTCGATGAGCAGTTCTTC
CDR3 length: 13; V gene: TRBV7-8; D gene: .; clone size: .; J gene: TRBJ2-1; CDR3 protein: CASSFSRGNEQFF; CDR3 DNA: TGTGCCAGCAGCTTCTCCCGGGGAAATGAGCAGTTCTTC
CDR3 length: 15; V gene: TRBV29-1; D gene: TRBD2; clone size: few; J gene: TRBJ2-5; CDR3 protein: CSVVVLAGVQETQYF; CDR3 DNA: TGCAGCGTTGTGGTTTTAGCGGGGGTCCAAGAGACCCAGTACTTC
CDR3 length: 12; V gene: TRBV3-1/TRBV3-2; D gene: .; clone size: .; J gene: TRBJ1-1; CDR3 protein: CASRRGGTEAFF; CDR3 DNA: TGTGCCAGCAGACGTGGAGGTACTGAAGCTTTCTTT
CDR3 length: 13; V gene: TRBV7-2; D gene: .; clone size: .; J gene: TRBJ2-2; CDR3 protein: CASSLILGGELFF; CDR3 DNA: TGTGCCAGCAGCCTAATACTAGGCGGGGAGCTGTTTTTT
CDR3 length: 17; V gene: TRBV2; D gene: TRBD1; clone size: .; J gene: TRBJ1-2; CDR3 protein: CASYTYVGQGYIYGYTF; CDR3 DNA: TGTGCCAGCTATACCTATGTCGGACAGGGATATATCTATGGCTACACCTTC
CDR3 length: 16; V gene: TRBV5-4; D gene: .; clone size: .; J gene: TRBJ2-1; CDR3 protein: CASSPPGDSSYNEQFF; CDR3 DNA: TGTGCCAGCAGCCCGCCGGGGGACAGCTCCTACAATGAGCAGTTCTTC
CDR3 length: 16; V gene: TRBV27; D gene: TRBD1; clone size: few; J gene: TRBJ1-1; CDR3 protein: CASSPDDRVKNTEAFF; CDR3 DNA: TGTGCCAGCAGTCCCGATGACAGGGTGAAGAACACTGAAGCTTTCTTT
CDR3 length: 15; V gene: TRBV6-5; D gene: TRBD1; clone size: once; J gene: TRBJ1-5; CDR3 protein: CASRRDRVNNQPQHF; CDR3 DNA: TGTGCCAGCAGACGGGACAGGGTGAACAATCAGCCCCAGCATTTT
CDR3 length: 12; V gene: TRBV11-2; D gene: .; clone size: .; J gene: TRBJ2-7; CDR3 protein: CASSRASYEQYF; CDR3 DNA: TGTGCCAGCAGCCGCGCCTCCTACGAGCAGTACTTC
CDR3 length: 17; V gene: TRBV15; D gene: TRBD1; clone size: .; J gene: TRBJ1-4; CDR3 protein: CATSRDGGTGDNEKLFF; CDR3 DNA: TGTGCCACCAGCAGAGATGGGGGGACAGGGGATAATGAAAAACTGTTTTTT
CDR3 length: 14; V gene: TRBV27; D gene: TRBD2; clone size: .; J gene: TRBJ2-5; CDR3 protein: CASSVRTSGETQYF; CDR3 DNA: TGTGCCAGCAGTGTCCGGACTAGCGGTGAGACCCAGTACTTC
CDR3 length: 12; V gene: TRBV7-2; D gene: .; clone size: .; J gene: TRBJ1-1; CDR3 protein: CASSVSGIEAFF; CDR3 DNA: TGTGCCAGCAGCGTATCAGGAATTGAAGCTTTCTTT
CDR3 length: 17; V gene: TRBV4-2; D gene: .; clone size: .; J gene: TRBJ2-1; CDR3 protein: CASSHSIDRFSYNEQFF; CDR3 DNA: TGTGCCAGCAGCCACTCCATCGACAGGTTCTCCTACAATGAGCAGTTCTTC
CDR3 length: 13; V gene: TRBV5-5; D gene: TRBD1; clone size: .; J gene: TRBJ1-2; CDR3 protein: CASSSGTGDGYTF; CDR3 DNA: TGTGCCAGCAGCTCCGGGACAGGGGATGGCTACACCTTC
CDR3 length: 17; V gene: TRBV6-1; D gene: TRBD1; clone size: .; J gene: TRBJ2-2; CDR3 protein: CASSVRTGTGRYGELFF; CDR3 DNA: TGTGCCAGCAGTGTGAGAACCGGGACAGGGAGGTATGGGGAGCTGTTTTTT
CDR3 length: 16; V gene: TRBV6-1; D gene: .; clone size: once; J gene: TRBJ2-3; CDR3 protein: CASSDQGGGSTDTQYF; CDR3 DNA: TGTGCCAGCAGTGATCAAGGCGGGGGCAGCACAGATACGCAGTATTTT
CDR3 length: 13; V gene: TRBV19; D gene: .; clone size: few; J gene: TRBJ1-1; CDR3 protein: CASSSQGYTEAFF; CDR3 DNA: TGTGCCAGTAGTTCACAGGGTTACACTGAAGCTTTCTTT
CDR3 length: 14; V gene: TRBV24-1; D gene: .; clone size: .; J gene: TRBJ2-7; CDR3 protein: CATSDNQQGHEQYF; CDR3 DNA: TGTGCCACCAGTGATAATCAGCAGGGTCACGAGCAGTACTTC
CDR3 length: 14; V gene: TRBV10-1; D gene: TRBD1; clone size: .; J gene: TRBJ1-4; CDR3 protein: CASSAGTGQGKLFF; CDR3 DNA: TGCGCCAGCAGTGCGGGGACGGGACAGGGGAAACTGTTTTTT
CDR3 length: 15; V gene: TRBV27; D gene: TRBD1; clone size: .; J gene: TRBJ1-5; CDR3 protein: CASSFGQGANQPQHF; CDR3 DNA: TGTGCCAGCAGTTTTGGACAGGGGGCGAATCAGCCCCAGCATTTT
CDR3 length: 13; V gene: TRBV4-2; D gene: .; clone size: .; J gene: TRBJ1-5; CDR3 protein: CASSGRENQPQHF; CDR3 DNA: TGTGCCAGCAGCGGCCGGGAAAATCAGCCCCAGCATTTT
CDR3 length: 16; V gene: TRBV7-9; D gene: TRBD1; clone size: .; J gene: TRBJ1-4; CDR3 protein: CASSLSGTGLNEKLFF; CDR3 DNA: TGTGCCAGCAGCTTGTCCGGGACAGGGCTAAATGAAAAACTGTTTTTT
CDR3 length: 13; V gene: TRBV12-3/TRBV12-4; D gene: TRBD1; clone size: .; J gene: TRBJ1-1; CDR3 protein: CASSRQGYTEAFF; CDR3 DNA: TGTGCCAGCAGCAGACAGGGGTACACTGAAGCTTTCTTT
CDR3 length: 13; V gene: TRBV3-1/TRBV3-2; D gene: .; clone size: few; J gene: TRBJ1-1; CDR3 protein: CASSQDRTGVAFF; CDR3 DNA: TGTGCCAGCAGCCAAGATAGGACCGGGGTGGCTTTCTTT
CDR3 length: 15; V gene: TRBV7-3; D gene: .; clone size: .; J gene: TRBJ1-1; CDR3 protein: CASSLTAGPNTEAFF; CDR3 DNA: TGTGCCAGCAGCTTAACAGCAGGGCCCAACACTGAAGCTTTCTTT
CDR3 length: 14; V gene: TRBV19; D gene: .; clone size: .; J gene: TRBJ1-2; CDR3 protein: CASSIVGADYGYTF; CDR3 DNA: TGTGCCAGTAGTATAGTAGGGGCTGACTATGGCTACACCTTC
CDR3 length: 14; V gene: TRBV5-6; D gene: .; clone size: few; J gene: TRBJ1-4; CDR3 protein: CASSSTGPNEKLFF; CDR3 DNA: TGTGCCAGCAGCTCGACAGGCCCTAATGAAAAACTGTTTTTT
CDR3 length: 15; V gene: TRBV7-8; D gene: .; clone size: .; J gene: TRBJ2-7; CDR3 protein: CASSENRWRSYEQYF; CDR3 DNA: TGTGCCAGCAGCGAAAATCGGTGGCGGAGCTACGAGCAGTACTTC
CDR3 length: 17; V gene: TRBV5-1; D gene: .; clone size: .; J gene: TRBJ1-6; CDR3 protein: CASSLGGRSSYNSPLHF; CDR3 DNA: TGCGCCAGCAGCTTAGGGGGTAGGAGCTCCTATAATTCACCCCTCCACTTT
CDR3 length: 19; V gene: TRBV10-2; D gene: TRBD1; clone size: .; J gene: TRBJ1-1; CDR3 protein: CASRRWTGQIWRANTEAFF; CDR3 DNA: TGCGCCAGCAGGCGCTGGACAGGCCAGATTTGGAGGGCGAACACTGAAGCTTTCTTT
CDR3 length: 12; V gene: TRBV5-6; D gene: .; clone size: .; J gene: TRBJ2-7; CDR3 protein: CASSRGSYEQYF; CDR3 DNA: TGTGCCAGCAGCCGGGGGAGCTACGAGCAGTACTTC
CDR3 length: 13; V gene: TRBV19; D gene: TRBD1; clone size: .; J gene: TRBJ2-2; CDR3 protein: CASAGQGGGELFF; CDR3 DNA: TGTGCCAGTGCAGGACAGGGCGGCGGGGAGCTGTTTTTT
CDR3 length: 15; V gene: TRBV6-5; D gene: TRBD1; clone size: .; J gene: TRBJ1-4; CDR3 protein: CATRLGTVISEKLFF; CDR3 DNA: TGTGCCACACGCCTCGGGACAGTCATTAGTGAAAAACTGTTTTTT
CDR3 length: 14; V gene: TRBV6-5; D gene: TRBD1; clone size: .; J gene: TRBJ2-5; CDR3 protein: CASSYGTGGETQYF; CDR3 DNA: TGTGCCAGCAGTTACGGGACAGGAGGGGAGACCCAGTACTTC
CDR3 length: 15; V gene: TRBV19; D gene: TRBD2; clone size: .; J gene: TRBJ2-7; CDR3 protein: CASSIRGGAPYEQYF; CDR3 DNA: TGTGCCAGTAGTATCCGCGGGGGGGCCCCCTACGAGCAGTACTTC
CDR3 length: 16; V gene: TRBV9; D gene: .; clone size: .; J gene: TRBJ1-4; CDR3 protein: CASSVGSGFGNEKLFF; CDR3 DNA: TGTGCCAGCAGCGTAGGGTCGGGTTTCGGGAATGAAAAACTGTTTTTT
CDR3 length: 15; V gene: TRBV5-6; D gene: .; clone size: .; J gene: TRBJ1-6; CDR3 protein: CASSFKEIYNSPLHF; CDR3 DNA: TGTGCCAGCAGCTTCAAGGAGATCTATAATTCACCCCTCCACTTT
CDR3 length: 12; V gene: TRBV6-5; D gene: TRBD1; clone size: .; J gene: TRBJ2-1; CDR3 protein: CASSYSGQGQFF; CDR3 DNA: TGTGCCAGCAGTTACTCCGGACAGGGGCAGTTCTTC
CDR3 length: 14; V gene: TRBV9; D gene: .; clone size: few; J gene: TRBJ2-7; CDR3 protein: CASTESSSSYEQYF; CDR3 DNA: TGTGCCAGCACCGAATCTAGTAGCTCCTACGAGCAGTACTTC
CDR3 length: 14; V gene: TRBV5-1; D gene: TRBD2; clone size: .; J gene: TRBJ2-3; CDR3 protein: CASTTSGGTDTQYF; CDR3 DNA: TGCGCCAGCACGACTAGCGGGGGTACAGATACGCAGTATTTT
CDR3 length: 15; V gene: TRBV19; D gene: .; clone size: .; J gene: TRBJ1-5; CDR3 protein: CATKNRQHSNQPQHF; CDR3 DNA: TGTGCCACCAAAAACAGACAACATAGCAATCAGCCCCAGCATTTT
CDR3 length: 14; V gene: TRBV5-1; D gene: .; clone size: once; J gene: TRBJ1-1; CDR3 protein: CASSSRPGQPEAFF; CDR3 DNA: TGCGCCAGCAGCTCCAGGCCAGGGCAGCCTGAAGCTTTCTTT